The 28 T cell receptor beta chains listed next were all sequenced from one sample in a study of OX40 agonist ivuxolimab in advanced cancers. TCRdb's table, derived via immunoSEQ multiplex PCR, lists solely in-frame clones and lacks some. The data hold around 68,000 clones, with around 85% observed a single time. Sequenced material: CD4+ or CD8+ T cells sorted from blood, taken in a trial of the OX40 agonist ivuxolimab. The receptor set was obtained from an adult with an advanced solid tumor such as melanoma, head and neck, liver or kidney cancer.

The chain couples TRBV9 to TRBJ1-5; no clear D gene. The CDR3 has 16 amino acids. Trimming took off 4 bases at V and 4 bases at J, with 18 bases between the two ends. The germline gives CDR1 SGDLS, CDR2 YYNGEE. This CDR3 reads CASSSPGPRGNQPQHF. In DNA, the CDR3 is TGTGCCAGCAGCTCGCCCGGGCCCCGTGGGAATCAGCCCCAGCATTTT.

This clone is a singleton in its sample. The gene calls are TRBV19 and TRBJ1-3, with D tentatively TRBD1 (5 bases). There are 15 residues in the CDR3. The ends were cut back, 5 bases at V and 2 bases at J, with 13 bases in the middle. Germline lookup yields CDR1 LNHDA and CDR2 SQIVND (reference sequence). CDR3 sequence (DNA): TGTGCCAGTAGTCGGAGGGGTGGCGCTGGAAACACCATATATTTT. Translating it yields CASSRRGGAGNTIYF.

This clone was picked up one time. This chain joins TRBV5-1 and TRBJ2-1; D remains ambiguous. The V end was cut by 4 bases, the J end by 0 bases, with 11 bases between. This CDR3 contains 15 residues. Germline V gene lookup returns CDR1 SGHRS and CDR2 YFSETQ. CDR3 in amino acids: CASSRQGNSYNEQFF. The CDR3 bases are TGCGCCAGCAGCAGGCAAGGGAACTCCTACAATGAGCAGTTCTTC. Full variable domain (rest looked up from reference TRBV5-1 and TRBJ2-1): KAGVTQTPRYLIKTRGQQVTLSCSPISGHRSVSWYQQTPGQGLQFLFEYFSETQRNKGNFPGRFSGRQFSNSRSEMNVSTLELGDSALYLCASSRQGNSYNEQFFGPGTRLTVL.

The V gene is TRBV6-6, the J gene TRBJ1-2, with D possibly matching TRBD1 (5 bases). Germline CDR1 and CDR2: MNHNY and SVGAGI (reference sequence). The CDR3 runs to 13 residues. V was shortened by 2 bases and J by 6 bases, with 10 bases between the two germline ends. This chain's CDR3 is CASSYEGADGYTF. The DNA for the CDR3 is TGTGCCAGCAGTTACGAAGGGGCGGATGGCTACACCTTC.

This chain uses TRBV27 with TRBJ2-2, with 7 positions matching TRBD1. CDR3 length equals 16 residues. Germline V CDR1 and CDR2: MNHEY, SMNVEV (reference sequence). Trimming took 2 bases from V and 0 from J; bases not matched to a gene: 3. CDR3 in DNA: TGTGCCAGCAGTTTAATGGGACAGACGAACACCGGGGAGCTGTTTTTT. Encoded protein: CASSLMGQTNTGELFF.

The rearrangement links TRBV4-3 to TRBJ2-5, with D maybe TRBD2 (6 bases). CDR1 and CDR2 (germline): LGHNA, YSLEER. The CDR3 loop spans 17 amino acids. V was cut by 0 bases and J by 5 bases, with 19 bases left in between. In DNA form, the CDR3 reads TGCGCCAGCAGCCAAGATTGGCGCCGGGGGATGGGGGAGACCCAGTACTTC. This codes for CASSQDWRRGMGETQYF.

The rearrangement uses TRBV7-9 and TRBJ1-5, with unresolved D. Germline V lookup: CDR1 SEHNR, CDR2 FQNEAQ (reference sequence). V lost 1 base, J lost 7 bases, and 11 bases lay in between. The CDR3 consists of 14 residues. The CDR3 region has the DNA TGTGCCAGCAGCTTAGAGTCAGAGTACCAGCCCCAGCATTTT. Protein sequence: CASSLESEYQPQHF.

The V call is TRBV29-1, the J call TRBJ2-1; 13 bases line up with TRBD2. CDR3 length equals 15 residues. V was clipped by 3 bases and J by 7 bases; unmatched bases: 6. Germline V gene sequence: CDR1 SQVTM, CDR2 ANQGSEA. CDR3 nucleotide sequence: TGCAGCGTTGACCTAACTAGCGGGGGGGCGAATGAGCAGTTCTTC. It specifies CSVDLTSGGANEQFF.

This sequence joins TRBV25-1 and TRBJ2-1; no clear D gene. Germline CDR1 MGHDK, CDR2 SYGVNS. This CDR3 is 13 amino acids long. The germline V and J ends were trimmed by 5 bases and 5 bases, with 10 bases remaining between them. CDR3 amino acids: CASSLGSNNEQFF. For the CDR3, the DNA is TGTGCCAGCAGTTTAGGCTCTAACAATGAGCAGTTCTTC.

The genes are TRBV7-6 and TRBJ1-2; D gene unclear. V lost 5 bases to trimming and J lost 4 bases, with 11 bases between them. CDR3 length: 13 amino acids. Germline-derived CDR1 and CDR2 are SGHVS and FNYEAQ. The CDR3 loop is CASSHSGFYGYTF. DNA of the CDR3: TGTGCCAGCAGCCATTCAGGATTCTATGGCTACACCTTC. The whole variable domain, filled in from reference TRBV7-6 and TRBJ1-2, reads GAGVSQSPRYKVTKRGQDVALRCDPISGHVSLYWYRQALGQGPEFLTYFNYEAQQDKSGLPNDRFSAERPEGSISTLTIQRTEQRDSAMYRCASSHSGFYGYTFGSGTRLTVV.

V gene TRBV25-1 combines with J gene TRBJ1-6; D unclear. In germline, CDR1 is MGHDK, CDR2 SYGVNS. CDR3 length: 13 residues. V lost 3 bases to trimming and J lost 9 bases, with 9 bases between them. The CDR3 region is CASSDTFASPLHF. As DNA, the CDR3 is TGTGCCAGCAGTGATACATTTGCTTCACCCCTCCACTTT.

The rearrangement joins TRBV18 to TRBJ2-4; D perhaps matches TRBD2 (6 bases). Germline V CDR1 and CDR2: KGHSH, LQKENI. This CDR3 comprises 13 residues. V shed 2 bases and J shed 8 bases, with 10 bases lying between them. The CDR3 loop reads CASSPGQRDIQYF. The DNA of the CDR3 is TGTGCCAGCTCACCAGGGCAGCGGGACATTCAGTACTTC.

V gene TRBV28 combines with J gene TRBJ2-5; D uncertain. The germline V and J ends were trimmed by 2 bases and 3 bases, with 4 bases remaining between them. Germline CDR1 is MDHEN and CDR2 is SYDVKM. CDR3 length equals 12 residues. The CDR3 DNA sequence: TGTGCCAGCAGTTTAGACAAAGAGACCCAGTACTTC. Translating it yields CASSLDKETQYF.

This clone has only one observation. The chain joins TRBV15 to TRBJ1-5; D remains unclear. This CDR3 spans 13 amino acids. In germline, CDR1 is LNHNV, CDR2 YYDKDF (reference sequence). The V end was cut by 0 bases, the J end by 5 bases, with 5 bases between. This chain's CDR3 is CATSRDFDQPQHF. CDR3 sequence (DNA): TGTGCCACCAGCAGAGATTTTGATCAGCCCCAGCATTTT.

The chain combines TRBV7-9 with TRBJ2-1; possible D gene TRBD1, 6 bases. This CDR3 is built from 15 residues. From germline, CDR1 is SEHNR and CDR2 FQNEAQ (reference sequence). Between the trimmed V and J ends, which lost 2 bases and 6 bases, there was a span of 14 bases. CDR3 DNA: TGTGCCAGCAGCTTATGGGGGACACGAGCCAATGAGCAGTTCTTC. As protein: CASSLWGTRANEQFF.

Remarks on this clone: Mismatch with germline at one junction end may stem from a read error. The J gene is TRBJ2-1, the V gene TRBV11-1; D possibly corresponds to TRBD2 (6 bases). Germline lookup yields CDR1 SGHAT and CDR2 FQDESV (reference sequence). This CDR3 is 13 amino acids long. CDR3 in amino acids: CASSRDSNNEQFF. The CDR3 nucleotides read TGTGCCAGCAGCCGGGACTCCAACAATGAGCAGTTCTTC.

This clone has a single count. The CDR3 sequence: CASSWDRVGYNEQFF. CDR3 DNA sequence: TGTGCCAGCAGTTGGGACAGGGTGGGGTACAATGAGCAGTTCTTC. V is TRBV2 and J is TRBJ2-1; 9 bases fit TRBD1. Per the germline V gene, CDR1 is SNHLY and CDR2 is FYNNEI. CDR3 length: 15 residues. J was trimmed by 4 bases and V by 5 bases; bases with no gene match: 6. Full variable domain (outside the CDR3, taken from reference TRBV2 and TRBJ2-1): EPEVTQTPSHQVTQMGQEVILRCVPISNHLYFYWYRQILGQKVEFLVSFYNNEISEKSEIFDDQFSVERPDGSNFTLKIRSTKLEDSAMYFCASSWDRVGYNEQFFGPGTRLTVL.

The rearrangement uses TRBV7-2 and TRBJ2-7; 11 bases map to TRBD1. The trim removed 5 bases at V and 1 base at J, leaving 1 base unmatched. Germline V CDR1 and CDR2: SGHTA, FQGNSA. This CDR3 has 14 amino acids. The CDR3 DNA follows: TGTGCCAGCAGCCGGGACAGGGGGTCCTACGAGCAGTACTTC. Amino acids: CASSRDRGSYEQYF.

This chain links TRBV6-5 with TRBJ1-1, with 8 nucleotides matching TRBD1. Germline lookup yields CDR1 MNHEY and CDR2 SVGAGI. V dropped 5 bases and J dropped 3; count of bases not matched to a gene: 8. The CDR3 consists of 15 residues. The CDR3 here is CASSLQGAGDTEAFF. The DNA of the CDR3 is TGTGCCAGCAGTCTCCAGGGGGCGGGTGACACTGAAGCTTTCTTT.

V and J are TRBV21-1 and TRBJ2-1; the table's D call, TRBD2, was not checked against the DNA. TRBV21-1 is a recognized pseudogene. This CDR3 contains 13 residues. In DNA, the CDR3 is TGTGCCAGCAGCGCCCGACTAGCTTGTGAGCAGTTCTTC. Its protein product is CASSARLACEQFF.

The chain carries TRBV7-2 and TRBJ1-2; 7 bases are a match to TRBD1. Germline assignment: CDR1 SGHTA and CDR2 FQGNSA. This CDR3 has 13 residues. V lost 5 bases, J lost 3 bases, and 3 bases stayed unmatched. The CDR3 is CASSPGQDYGYTF. The CDR3 DNA follows: TGTGCCAGCAGCCCTGGACAGGACTATGGCTACACCTTC. The whole variable domain, filled in from reference TRBV7-2 and TRBJ1-2, reads GAGVSQSPSNKVTEKGKDVELRCDPISGHTALYWYRQSLGQGLEFLIYFQGNSAPDKSGLPSDRFSAERTGGSVSTLTIQRTQQEDSAVYLCASSPGQDYGYTFGSGTRLTVV.

The genes are TRBV19 and TRBJ2-2; 9 nucleotides agree with TRBD2. The CDR3 covers 14 residues. CDR1 and CDR2 (germline): LNHDA, SQIVND (reference sequence). The trim removed 7 bases at V and 4 bases at J, leaving 4 bases unmatched. CDR3 sequence (DNA): TGTGCCAGTAAGCTAGCGGGGCTCACCGGGGAGCTGTTTTTT. Its protein is CASKLAGLTGELFF.

The V gene is TRBV7-9, the J gene TRBJ2-3; D may be TRBD1 (6 bases). V gave up 1 base and J gave up 6 bases, with 14 bases separating them. Germline CDR1 reads SEHNR; CDR2 reads FQNEAQ (reference sequence). The CDR3 spans 15 residues. The DNA for the CDR3 is TGTGCCAGCAGCTTAGAAGGGCTGGGGGCGGATACGCAGTATTTT. Encoded protein: CASSLEGLGADTQYF. Looking up the rest from reference TRBV7-9 and TRBJ2-3 gives the full variable domain: DTGVSQNPRHKITKRGQNVTFRCDPISEHNRLYWYRQTLGQGPEFLTYFQNEAQLEKSRLLSDRFSAERPKGSFSTLEIQRTEQGDSAMYLCASSLEGLGADTQYFGPGTRLTVL.

V is TRBV6-5 and J is TRBJ1-3, with D maybe TRBD1 (5 bases). V shed 6 bases and J shed 6 bases, with 15 bases lying between them. The germline V gene has CDR1 MNHEY and CDR2 SVGAGI. CDR3 size: 14 residues. CDR3 sequence reads: CASSYGPGANTIYF. The CDR3 nucleotides are TGTGCCAGCAGCTATGGGCCTGGGGCAAACACCATATATTTT.

The chain combines TRBV2 with TRBJ2-3; no firm D call. Germline V gene data show CDR1 as SNHLY and CDR2 as FYNNEI. Trimming stripped 7 bases from V and 3 bases from J, with 11 bases between. The CDR3 contains 13 residues. CDR3 amino acids: CASTRHTTDTQYF. For the CDR3, the DNA is TGTGCCAGCACCCGACACACGACAGATACGCAGTATTTT.

This rearrangement joins TRBV19 to TRBJ1-5, with D maybe TRBD1 (6 bases). This CDR3 has 16 residues. The V gene's germline CDR1 is LNHDA and CDR2 SQIVND (reference sequence). V lost 4 bases and J 1 base, leaving 14 bases between the germline ends. CDR3 region: CASSKRGGISNQPQHF. The CDR3 DNA follows: TGTGCCAGTAGTAAAAGAGGGGGAATAAGCAATCAGCCCCAGCATTTT.

This CDR3 reads CASSQGTVYNSPLHF. The CDR3, as DNA: TGCGCCAGCAGCCAAGGGACGGTGTATAATTCACCCCTCCACTTT. V usage is TRBV4-1 and J usage is TRBJ1-6; D is unresolved. CDR1 is MGHRA and CDR2 is YSYEKL in the germline V gene. CDR3 length equals 15 residues. V lost 1 base and J 4 bases, leaving 8 bases between the germline ends.

The chain couples TRBV9 to TRBJ1-6, with 8 positions matching TRBD1. V trimming: 3 bases; J trimming: 10 bases; junction bases outside the gene matches: 6. CDR3 length: 14 amino acids. The germline V gene encodes CDR1 SGDLS and CDR2 YYNGEE. CDR3 loop: CASSGGQGASPLHF. CDR3 DNA: TGTGCCAGCAGCGGCGGGCAGGGGGCATCACCCCTCCACTTT. Variable domain in full (rest from reference TRBV9 and TRBJ1-6): DSGVTQTPKHLITATGQRVTLRCSPRSGDLSVYWYQQSLDQGLQFLIQYYNGEERAKGNILERFSAQQFPDLHSELNLSSLELGDSALYFCASSGGQGASPLHFGNGTRLTVT.